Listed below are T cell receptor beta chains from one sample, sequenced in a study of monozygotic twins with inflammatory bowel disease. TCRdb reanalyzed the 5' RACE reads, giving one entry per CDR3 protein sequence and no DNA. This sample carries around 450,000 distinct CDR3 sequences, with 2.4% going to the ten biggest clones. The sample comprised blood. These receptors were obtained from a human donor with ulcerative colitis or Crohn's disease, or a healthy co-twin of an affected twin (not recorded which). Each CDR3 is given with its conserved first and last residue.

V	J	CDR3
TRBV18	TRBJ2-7	CASSPRTGGGGTIYEQYF
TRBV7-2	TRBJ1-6	CASSLVVQPQFNSPLHF
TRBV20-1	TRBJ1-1	CSAIGAGQGARTEAFF
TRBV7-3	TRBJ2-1	CASSTPTSGVSSYNEQFF
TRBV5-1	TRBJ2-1	CASRPPGLPNNEQFF
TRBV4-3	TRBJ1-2	CASSQDLTGARYGYTF
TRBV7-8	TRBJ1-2	CASSLPGVYYGYTF
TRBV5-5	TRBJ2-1	CASSLSSFDGRSYEQFF
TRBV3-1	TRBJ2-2	CASSQVRTPRYTGELFF
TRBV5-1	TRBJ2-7	CASSLGLRDYEQYF
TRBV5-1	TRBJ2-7	CASSLGLAGWDSYEQYF
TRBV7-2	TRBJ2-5	CASSLAGGGQETQYF
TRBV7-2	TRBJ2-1	CASSFSRREQFF
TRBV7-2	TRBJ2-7	CASSPDLGDEQYF
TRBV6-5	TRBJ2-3	CASSYSASGMGDTQYF
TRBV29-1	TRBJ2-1	CSVEDLLGRVIYNEQFF
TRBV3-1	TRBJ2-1	CASSQRTAYEQFF
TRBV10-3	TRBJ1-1	CAVSRDRDTEAFF
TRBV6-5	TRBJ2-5	CASSSTRGGQETQYF
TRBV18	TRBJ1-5	CASSRISGPNQPQHF
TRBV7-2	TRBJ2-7	CASSLVIYEQYF
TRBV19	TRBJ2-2	CASSPGLAGGVATGELFF
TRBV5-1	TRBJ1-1	CASSLVGPAEAFF
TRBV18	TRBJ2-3	CASSPPGLAGARTDTQYF
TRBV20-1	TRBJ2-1	CSARVGSGSSGYNEQFF
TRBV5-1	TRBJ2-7	CASSSGIYRYEQYF
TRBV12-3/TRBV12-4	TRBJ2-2	CASSYGWGITGELFF
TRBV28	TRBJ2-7	CASTSNYEQYF
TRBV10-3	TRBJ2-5	CAISESAKETQYF
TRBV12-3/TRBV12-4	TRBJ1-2	CASSGHGGYTF
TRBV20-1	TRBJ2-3	CSAGDGSEYTQYF
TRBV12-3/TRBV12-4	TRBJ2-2	CACTWGGTGELFF
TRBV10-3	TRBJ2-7	CAISETGGGNEQYF
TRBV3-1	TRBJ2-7	CASSQGASAREQYF
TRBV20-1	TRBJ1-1	CSAMGVTLEAFF
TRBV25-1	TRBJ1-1	CASSEYQNTEAFF
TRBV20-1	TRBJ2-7	CSLTGPDGYEQYF
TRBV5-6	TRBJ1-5	CASSLPPGTGGHGASNQPQHF
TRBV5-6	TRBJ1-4	CATSRGGIGEKLFF
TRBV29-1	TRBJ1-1	CSGFTGRNTEAFF
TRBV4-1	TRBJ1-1	CASSQVGGAFHEAFF
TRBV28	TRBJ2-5	CASSSAGGQETQYF
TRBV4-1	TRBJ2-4	CASSLLAEPLLAKNIQYF
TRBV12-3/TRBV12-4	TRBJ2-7	CASSYKGEQYF
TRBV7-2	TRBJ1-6	CASSGRASSPLHF
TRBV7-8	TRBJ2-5	CASSSLSGGDPTQYF